This T cell receptor beta chain came from a study of metastatic and nonmetastatic thyroid tumors. Among the patients, none had received any treatment before thyroid surgery. Via MiXCR, TCRdb re-called the PCR reads. The repertoire holds 50,000 or so clones, with around 20% as singletons. Sequencing was carried out using blood. This receptor was taken from a male donor with papillary thyroid cancer or a benign thyroid nodule (not recorded which). Some clones in this sample may be carry-over from other donors' samples.

The CDR3 sequence: CAWSGWFGYTF. Written as DNA, the CDR3 is TGTGCCTGGAGTGGGTGGTTTGGCTACACCTTC. The V call is TRBV30, the J call TRBJ1-2; D call uncertain. CDR1 and CDR2 (germline): GTSNPN, SVGIG (reference sequence). Trimming left V 1 base short and J 7 bases short, with 7 bases between. The CDR3 runs 11 residues.